This T cell receptor beta chain was identified during a study of CXCR3-negative and CXCR3-positive naive CD8 T cells. Through 5' RACE with UMI labels, the TRB cDNA libraries were prepared. TCRdb reanalyzed the 5' RACE reads and collapses them to one entry per CDR3 protein, without DNA. Recorded for this sample: some 68,000 distinct CDR3 sequences. With regard to this clonotype: The antigen remains unidentified.

CD45RO-CCR7+CD27+CD95- characterized naive CD8+ T cells. Study-level points and caveats: CXCR3 expression partially decreased after cryopreservation; most assays used fresh PBMCs. High diversity, comparable across both naive subsets, contrasted with much lower diversity in memory CD8+ cells. Naive cells with CXCR3 showed TRB CDR3s that were more hydrophobic than those in CXCR3-negative naive cells.

CDR1 SGHTA and CDR2 FQGNSA come from the germline V gene. CDR3 length: 16 residues. This TCR was sampled from a human donor in good health. Some clones in this sample may be carry-over from other donors' samples. This chain links TRBV7-2 with TRBJ2-2; TCRdb names TRBD2, which stays unverified in the absence of DNA. The sample consisted of naive CXCR3+ CD8+ T cells from blood. Documented subset: CD45RO-CCR7+CD27+CD95- naive CD8+ T cells expressing CXCR3 (TNR3+). CDR3 region: CASSLAISGSIGELFF.